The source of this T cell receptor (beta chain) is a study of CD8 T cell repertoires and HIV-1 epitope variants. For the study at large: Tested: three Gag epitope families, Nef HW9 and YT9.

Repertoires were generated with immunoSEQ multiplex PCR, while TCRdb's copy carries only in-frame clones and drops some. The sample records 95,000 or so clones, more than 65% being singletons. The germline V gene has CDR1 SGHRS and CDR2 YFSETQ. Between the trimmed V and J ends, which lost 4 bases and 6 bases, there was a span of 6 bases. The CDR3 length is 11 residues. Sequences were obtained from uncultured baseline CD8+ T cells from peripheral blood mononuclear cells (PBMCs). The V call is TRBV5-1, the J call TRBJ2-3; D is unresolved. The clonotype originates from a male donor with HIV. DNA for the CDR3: TGCGCCAGCAGCGCACAGGATACGCAGTATTTT. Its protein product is CASSAQDTQYF. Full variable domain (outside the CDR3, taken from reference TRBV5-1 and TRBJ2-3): KAGVTQTPRYLIKTRGQQVTLSCSPISGHRSVSWYQQTPGQGLQFLFEYFSETQRNKGNFPGRFSGRQFSNSRSEMNVSTLELGDSALYLCASSAQDTQYFGPGTRLTVL.